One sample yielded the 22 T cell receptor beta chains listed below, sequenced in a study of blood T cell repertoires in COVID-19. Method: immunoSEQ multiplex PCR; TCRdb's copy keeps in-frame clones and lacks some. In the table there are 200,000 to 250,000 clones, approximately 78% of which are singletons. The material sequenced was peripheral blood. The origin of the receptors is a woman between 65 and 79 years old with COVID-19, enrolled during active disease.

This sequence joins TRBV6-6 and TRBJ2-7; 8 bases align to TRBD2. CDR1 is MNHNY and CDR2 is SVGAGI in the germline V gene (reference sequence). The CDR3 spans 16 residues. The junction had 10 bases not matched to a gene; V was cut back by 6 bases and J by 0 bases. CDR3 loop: CASRSPVGTSSYEQYF. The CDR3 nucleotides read TGTGCCAGCAGATCGCCCGTCGGGACTAGCTCCTACGAGCAGTACTTC.

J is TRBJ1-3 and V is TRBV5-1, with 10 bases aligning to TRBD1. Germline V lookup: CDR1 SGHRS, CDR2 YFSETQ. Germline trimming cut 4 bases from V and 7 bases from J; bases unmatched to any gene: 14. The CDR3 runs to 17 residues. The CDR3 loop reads CASSHGTGAWAENTIYF. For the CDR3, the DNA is TGCGCCAGCAGCCACGGGACAGGGGCCTGGGCGGAGAACACCATATATTTT.

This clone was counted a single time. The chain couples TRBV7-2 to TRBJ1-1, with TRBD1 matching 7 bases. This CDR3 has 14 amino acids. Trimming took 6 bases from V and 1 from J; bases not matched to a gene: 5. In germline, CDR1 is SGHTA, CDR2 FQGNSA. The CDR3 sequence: CASRPGGRNTEAFF. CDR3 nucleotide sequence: TGTGCCAGCAGGCCAGGGGGGAGGAACACTGAAGCTTTCTTT.

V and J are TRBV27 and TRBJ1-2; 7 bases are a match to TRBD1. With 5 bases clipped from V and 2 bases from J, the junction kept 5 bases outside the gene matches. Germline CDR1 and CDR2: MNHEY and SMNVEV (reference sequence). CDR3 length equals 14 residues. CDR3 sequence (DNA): TGTGCCAGCAGTGAATCAGGGGGAAACTATGGCTACACCTTC. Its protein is CASSESGGNYGYTF.

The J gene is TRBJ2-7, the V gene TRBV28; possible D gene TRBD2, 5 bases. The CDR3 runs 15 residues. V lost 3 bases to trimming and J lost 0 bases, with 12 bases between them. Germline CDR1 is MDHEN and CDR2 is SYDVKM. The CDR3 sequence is CASSFLAGSSYEQYF. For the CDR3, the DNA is TGTGCCAGCAGTTTCTTGGCGGGTAGCTCCTACGAGCAGTACTTC. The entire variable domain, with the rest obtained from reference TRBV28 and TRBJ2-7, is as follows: DVKVTQSSRYLVKRTGEKVFLECVQDMDHENMFWYRQDPGLGLRLIYFSYDVKMKEKGDIPEGYSVSREKKERFSLILESASTNQTSMYLCASSFLAGSSYEQYFGPGTRLTVT.

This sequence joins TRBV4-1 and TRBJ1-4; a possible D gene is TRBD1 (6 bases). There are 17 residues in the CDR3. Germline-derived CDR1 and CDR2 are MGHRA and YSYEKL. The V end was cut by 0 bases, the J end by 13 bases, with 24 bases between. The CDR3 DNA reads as TGCGCCAGCAGCCAAGATTTGGATGGACCTAGCTTACAGGGACTGTTTTTT. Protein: CASSQDLDGPSLQGLFF.

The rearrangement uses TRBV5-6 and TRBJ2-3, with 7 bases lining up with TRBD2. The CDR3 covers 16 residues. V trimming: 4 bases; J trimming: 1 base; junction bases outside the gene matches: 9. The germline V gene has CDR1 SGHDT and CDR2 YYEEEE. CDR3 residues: CASSNEYLAGTDTQYF. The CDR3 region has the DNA TGTGCCAGCAGCAATGAATATCTAGCGGGCACAGATACGCAGTATTTT.

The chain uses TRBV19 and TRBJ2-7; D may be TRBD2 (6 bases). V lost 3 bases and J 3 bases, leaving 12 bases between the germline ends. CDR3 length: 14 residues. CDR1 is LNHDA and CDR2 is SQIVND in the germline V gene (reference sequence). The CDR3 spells CASSMWGENYEQYF. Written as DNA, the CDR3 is TGTGCCAGTAGTATGTGGGGGGAGAACTACGAGCAGTACTTC.

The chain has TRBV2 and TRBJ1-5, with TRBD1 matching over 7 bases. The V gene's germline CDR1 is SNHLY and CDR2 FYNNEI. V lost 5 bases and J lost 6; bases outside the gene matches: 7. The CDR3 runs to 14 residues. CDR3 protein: CASSLTGVSQPQHF. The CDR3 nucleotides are TGTGCCAGCAGTCTTACAGGGGTCAGTCAGCCCCAGCATTTT.

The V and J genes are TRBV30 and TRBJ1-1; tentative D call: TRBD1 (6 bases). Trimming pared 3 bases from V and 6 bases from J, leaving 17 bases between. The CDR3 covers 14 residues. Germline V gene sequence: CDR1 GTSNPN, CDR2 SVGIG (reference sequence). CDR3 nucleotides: TGTGCCTGGAGGCGGACAGACCCCCGCCCTGAAGCTTTCTTT. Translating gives CAWRRTDPRPEAFF. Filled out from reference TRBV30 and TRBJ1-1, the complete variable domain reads SQTIHQWPATLVQPVGSPLSLECTVEGTSNPNLYWYRQAAGRGLQLLFYSVGIGQISSEVPQNLSASRPQDRQFILSSKKLLLSDSGFYLCAWRRTDPRPEAFFGQGTRLTVV.

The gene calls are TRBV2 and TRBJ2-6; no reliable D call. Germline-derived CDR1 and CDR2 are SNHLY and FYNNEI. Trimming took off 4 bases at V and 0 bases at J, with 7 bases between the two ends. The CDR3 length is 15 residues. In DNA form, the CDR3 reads TGTGCCAGCAGTGTAACAGACTCTGGGGCCAACGTCCTGACTTTC. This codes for CASSVTDSGANVLTF.

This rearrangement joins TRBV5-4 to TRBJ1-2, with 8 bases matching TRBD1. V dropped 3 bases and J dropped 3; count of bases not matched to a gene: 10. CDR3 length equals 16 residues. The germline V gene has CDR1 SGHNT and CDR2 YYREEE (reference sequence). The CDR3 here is CASSSNLDRVYYGYTF. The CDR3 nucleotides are TGTGCCAGCAGCTCGAACCTGGACAGGGTCTACTATGGCTACACCTTC.

CDR3 in amino acids: CASSVGASTSGSLNEQFF. CDR3 in DNA: TGTGCCAGCAGCGTAGGGGCCTCTACTAGCGGGAGTTTAAATGAGCAGTTCTTC. V and J are TRBV9 and TRBJ2-1; 11 nucleotides match TRBD2. V shed 0 bases and J 7 bases; nucleotides not matched to a gene: 12. This CDR3 region has 18 residues. The V gene's germline CDR1 is SGDLS and CDR2 YYNGEE.

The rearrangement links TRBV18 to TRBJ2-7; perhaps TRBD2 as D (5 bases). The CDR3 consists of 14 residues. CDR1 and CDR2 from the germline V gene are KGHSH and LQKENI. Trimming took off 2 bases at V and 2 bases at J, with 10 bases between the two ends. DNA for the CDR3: TGTGCCAGCTCACCATCGACGGGAACCTACGAGCAGTACTTC. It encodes CASSPSTGTYEQYF.

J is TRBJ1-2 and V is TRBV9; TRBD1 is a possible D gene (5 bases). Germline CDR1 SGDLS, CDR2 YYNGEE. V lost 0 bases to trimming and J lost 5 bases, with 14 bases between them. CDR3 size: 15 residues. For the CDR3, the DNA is TGTGCCAGCAGCGTAGCTGACGACAGTAAATATGGCTACACCTTC. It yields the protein CASSVADDSKYGYTF.

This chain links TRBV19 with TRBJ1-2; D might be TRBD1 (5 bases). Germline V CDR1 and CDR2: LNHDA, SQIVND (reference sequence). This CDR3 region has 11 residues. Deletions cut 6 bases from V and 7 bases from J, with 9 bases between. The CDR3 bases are TGTGCCAGTAGGAGGGACTTTGGCTACACCTTC. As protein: CASRRDFGYTF.

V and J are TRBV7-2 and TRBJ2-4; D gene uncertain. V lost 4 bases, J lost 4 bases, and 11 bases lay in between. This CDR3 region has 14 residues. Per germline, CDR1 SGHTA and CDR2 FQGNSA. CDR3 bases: TGTGCCAGCAGCTCCACCGTACGGAAAAACATTCAGTACTTC. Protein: CASSSTVRKNIQYF.

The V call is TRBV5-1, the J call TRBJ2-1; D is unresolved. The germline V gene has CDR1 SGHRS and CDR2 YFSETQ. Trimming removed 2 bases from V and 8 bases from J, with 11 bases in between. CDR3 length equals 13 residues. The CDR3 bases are TGCGCCAGCAGCTTAAACAGAGTCTATGAGCAGTTCTTC. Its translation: CASSLNRVYEQFF.

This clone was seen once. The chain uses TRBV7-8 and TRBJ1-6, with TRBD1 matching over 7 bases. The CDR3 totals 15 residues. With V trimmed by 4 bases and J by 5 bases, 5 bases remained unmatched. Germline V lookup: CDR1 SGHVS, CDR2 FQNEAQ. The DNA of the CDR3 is TGTGCCAGCAGCTACTCCGGGACAGATAATTCACCCCTCCACTTT. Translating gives CASSYSGTDNSPLHF.

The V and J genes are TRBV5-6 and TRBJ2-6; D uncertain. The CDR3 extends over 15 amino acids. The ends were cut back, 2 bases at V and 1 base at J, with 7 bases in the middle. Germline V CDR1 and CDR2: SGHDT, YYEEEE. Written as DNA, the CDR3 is TGTGCCAGCAGCTTAGTGACTTCTGGGGCCAACGTCCTGACTTTC. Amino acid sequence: CASSLVTSGANVLTF.

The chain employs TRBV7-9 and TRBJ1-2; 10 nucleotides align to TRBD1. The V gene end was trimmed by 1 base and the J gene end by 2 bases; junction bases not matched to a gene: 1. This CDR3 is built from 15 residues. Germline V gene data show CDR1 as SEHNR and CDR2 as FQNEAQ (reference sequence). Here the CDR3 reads CASSLGGQGNYGYTF. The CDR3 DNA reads TGTGCCAGCAGCTTAGGGGGACAGGGGAACTATGGCTACACCTTC.

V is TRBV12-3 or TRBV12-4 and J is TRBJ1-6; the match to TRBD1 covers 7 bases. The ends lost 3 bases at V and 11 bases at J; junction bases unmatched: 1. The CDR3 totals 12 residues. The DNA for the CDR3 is TGTGCCAGCAGTTTTCAGGGGGCACCCCTCCACTTT. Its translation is CASSFQGAPLHF.